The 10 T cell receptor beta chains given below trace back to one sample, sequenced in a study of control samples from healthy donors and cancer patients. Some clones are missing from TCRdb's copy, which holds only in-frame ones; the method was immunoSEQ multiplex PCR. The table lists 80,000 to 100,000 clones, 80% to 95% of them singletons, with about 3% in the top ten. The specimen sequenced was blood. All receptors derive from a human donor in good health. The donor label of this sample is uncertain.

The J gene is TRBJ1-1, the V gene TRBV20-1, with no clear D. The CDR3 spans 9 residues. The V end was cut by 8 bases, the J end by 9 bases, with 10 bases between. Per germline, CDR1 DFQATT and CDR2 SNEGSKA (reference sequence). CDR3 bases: TGCAGTCCCTCCCCCCAAGCTTTCTTT. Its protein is CSPSPQAFF.

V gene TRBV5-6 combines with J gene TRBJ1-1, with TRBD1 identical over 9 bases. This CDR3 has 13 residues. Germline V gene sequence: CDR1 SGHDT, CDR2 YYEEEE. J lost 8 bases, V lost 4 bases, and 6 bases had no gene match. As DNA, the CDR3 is TGTGCCAGCAGCGGCCCCGACAGGGGGGAAGCTTTCTTT. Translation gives CASSGPDRGEAFF.

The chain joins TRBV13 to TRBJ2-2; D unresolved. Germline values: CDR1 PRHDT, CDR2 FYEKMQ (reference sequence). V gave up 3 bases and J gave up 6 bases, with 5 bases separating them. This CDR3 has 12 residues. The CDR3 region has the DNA TGTGCCAGCAGCTTGGGGTCCGGGGAGCTGTTTTTT. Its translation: CASSLGSGELFF.

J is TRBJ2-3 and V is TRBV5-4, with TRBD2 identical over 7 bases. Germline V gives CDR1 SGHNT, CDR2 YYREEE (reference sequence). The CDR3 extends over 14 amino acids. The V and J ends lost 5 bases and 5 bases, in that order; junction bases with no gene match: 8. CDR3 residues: CASSYAGDEDTQYF. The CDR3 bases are TGTGCCAGCAGTTATGCGGGGGATGAAGATACGCAGTATTTT.

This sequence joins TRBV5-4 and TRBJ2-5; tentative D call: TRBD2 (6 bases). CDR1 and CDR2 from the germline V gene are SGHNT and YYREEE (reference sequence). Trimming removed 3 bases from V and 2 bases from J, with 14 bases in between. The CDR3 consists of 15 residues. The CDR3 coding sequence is TGTGCCAGCAGCTCCGGGGGAGCGAGACAAGAGACCCAGTACTTC. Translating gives CASSSGGARQETQYF.

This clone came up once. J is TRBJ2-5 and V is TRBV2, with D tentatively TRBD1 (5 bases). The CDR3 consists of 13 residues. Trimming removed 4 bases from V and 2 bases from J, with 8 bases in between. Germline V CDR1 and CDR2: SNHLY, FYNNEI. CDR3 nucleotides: TGTGCCAGCAGTGTAAGACAGCAAGAGACCCAGTACTTC. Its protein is CASSVRQQETQYF.

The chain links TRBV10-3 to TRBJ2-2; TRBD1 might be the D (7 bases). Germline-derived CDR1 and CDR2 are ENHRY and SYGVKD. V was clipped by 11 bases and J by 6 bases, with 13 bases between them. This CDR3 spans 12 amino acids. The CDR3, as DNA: TGTGCCGCAGGGGGGAGGCCCGGGGAGCTGTTTTTT. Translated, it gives CAAGGRPGELFF.

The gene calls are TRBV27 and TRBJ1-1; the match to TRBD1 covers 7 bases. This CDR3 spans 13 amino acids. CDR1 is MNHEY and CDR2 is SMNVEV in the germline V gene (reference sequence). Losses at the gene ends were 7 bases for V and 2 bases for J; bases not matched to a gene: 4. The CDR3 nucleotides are TGTGCCAGCAAGGGACAGCCAAACACTGAAGCTTTCTTT. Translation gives CASKGQPNTEAFF.

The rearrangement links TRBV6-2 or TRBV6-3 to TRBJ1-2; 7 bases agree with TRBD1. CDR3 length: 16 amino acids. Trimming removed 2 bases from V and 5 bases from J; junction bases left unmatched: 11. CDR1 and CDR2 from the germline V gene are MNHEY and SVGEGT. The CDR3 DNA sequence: TGTGCCAGCAGTTACGAGGGGGCGCCGATACCTTATGGCTACACCTTC. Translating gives CASSYEGAPIPYGYTF.

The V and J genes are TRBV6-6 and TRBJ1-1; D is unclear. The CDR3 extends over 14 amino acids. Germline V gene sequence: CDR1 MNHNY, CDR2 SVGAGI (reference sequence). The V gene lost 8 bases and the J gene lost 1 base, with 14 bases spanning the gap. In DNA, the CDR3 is TGTGCCAGCGGGCCCCCACGGAGGAACACTGAAGCTTTCTTT. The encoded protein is CASGPPRRNTEAFF.